These 17 T cell receptor beta chains were sequenced from one sample in a study of cytomegalovirus exposure and HLA in healthy donors. The PCR contained 60 Vbeta and 13 Jbeta primers. Assay used: immunoSEQ multiplex PCR; TCRdb lists only in-frame clones, some missing. The table lists about 60,000 clones. The specimen was PBMCs. Source of these receptors: a boy between 5 and 17 years old in good health and CMV-seronegative.

The V call is TRBV29-1, the J call TRBJ1-2; 10 bases line up with TRBD1. CDR3 size: 13 residues. Per the germline V gene, CDR1 is SQVTM and CDR2 is ANQGSEA. V dropped 6 bases and J dropped 4; count of bases not matched to a gene: 5. The DNA for the CDR3 is TGCAGCGTGCCGGACAGGGGGGCCTATGGCTACACCTTC. Amino acid sequence: CSVPDRGAYGYTF.

The chain joins TRBV7-9 to TRBJ1-2; possibly TRBD1 for D (6 bases). Germline V gene data show CDR1 as SEHNR and CDR2 as FQNEAQ (reference sequence). V was pared by 4 bases and J by 4 bases, with 10 bases between. The length of the CDR3 is 13 residues. The DNA for the CDR3 is TGTGCCAGCAGCTCAAGGACAGTCTATGGCTACACCTTC. It yields the protein CASSSRTVYGYTF.

The chain carries TRBV10-3 and TRBJ1-5; 10 bases fit TRBD1. The CDR3 has 14 amino acids. Germline V gene lookup returns CDR1 ENHRY and CDR2 SYGVKD. V dropped 6 bases and J dropped 7; count of bases not matched to a gene: 6. CDR3 amino acids: CAISGQGVGQPQHF. In nucleotides, the CDR3 is TGTGCCATCAGCGGACAGGGGGTAGGACAGCCCCAGCATTTT.

The chain recombines TRBV27 with TRBJ1-3; TRBD1 agrees at 7 bases. Unmatched junction bases numbered 13, after V lost 4 bases and J lost 1 base. This CDR3 is 18 amino acids long. The germline gives CDR1 MNHEY, CDR2 SMNVEV (reference sequence). The CDR3 sequence: CASSSNPEAGGSGNTIYF. For the CDR3, the DNA is TGTGCCAGCAGTTCAAACCCTGAGGCAGGGGGATCTGGAAACACCATATATTTT.

The gene calls are TRBV7-2 and TRBJ1-5, with D possibly matching TRBD1 (6 bases). The CDR3 extends over 15 amino acids. Germline CDR1 reads SGHTA; CDR2 reads FQGNSA. Trimming took off 3 bases at V and 4 bases at J, with 13 bases between the two ends. CDR3 nucleotide sequence: TGTGCCAGCAGCTTCGACAGGAGCTTTAATCAGCCCCAGCATTTT. Its protein is CASSFDRSFNQPQHF.

J is TRBJ1-5 and V is TRBV7-9; D may be TRBD1 (6 bases). Germline values: CDR1 SEHNR, CDR2 FQNEAQ (reference sequence). V shed 5 bases and J shed 4 bases, with 15 bases lying between them. CDR3 length: 15 amino acids. CDR3 amino acids: CASSPLQGVNQPQHF. Here the CDR3 DNA reads TGTGCCAGCAGCCCCTTACAGGGTGTTAATCAGCCCCAGCATTTT.

The chain carries TRBV6-5 and TRBJ1-2, with TRBD1 identical over 7 bases. Germline V gives CDR1 MNHEY, CDR2 SVGAGI. V shed 4 bases, J shed 4 bases, and the junction held 6 bases outside the gene matches. The CDR3 runs to 14 residues. CDR3 DNA: TGTGCCAGCAGTTCACCACAGGGGTCCTATGGCTACACCTTC. This encodes CASSSPQGSYGYTF.

This chain uses TRBV6-5 with TRBJ1-5; 8 positions agree with TRBD1. The CDR3 extends over 13 amino acids. J was trimmed by 7 bases and V by 7 bases; bases with no gene match: 6. Germline-derived CDR1 and CDR2 are MNHEY and SVGAGI. Written as DNA, the CDR3 is TGTGCCAGCACCGACAGGGGCGGACAGCCCCAGCATTTT. It specifies CASTDRGGQPQHF.

This chain connects TRBV5-4 to TRBJ2-5; 10 positions agree with TRBD2. CDR1 SGHNT and CDR2 YYREEE come from the germline V gene (reference sequence). This CDR3 has 17 amino acids. The V gene end was trimmed by 3 bases and the J gene end by 5 bases; junction bases not matched to a gene: 13. This CDR3 reads CASSSPGASGGVETQYF. CDR3 sequence (DNA): TGTGCCAGCAGCTCCCCTGGGGCCAGCGGGGGGGTGGAGACCCAGTACTTC.

The chain employs TRBV30 and TRBJ1-5; 7 bases fit TRBD1. The CDR3 consists of 15 residues. V lost 0 bases to trimming and J lost 4 bases; unmatched junction nucleotides: 6. The germline CDR1 and CDR2 sequences are GTSNPN and SVGIG (reference sequence). CDR3 DNA: TGTGCCTGGAGTGTTATGGCAGGGGGTAATCAGCCCCAGCATTTT. This encodes CAWSVMAGGNQPQHF.

V gene TRBV16 combines with J gene TRBJ1-1; D gene uncertain. The V gene lost 0 bases and the J gene lost 8 bases, with 7 bases spanning the gap. The CDR3 sequence is 12 residues long. From germline, CDR1 is KGHSY and CDR2 FQNENV. CDR3 region: CASSQSEGEAFF. CDR3 coding DNA: TGTGCCAGCAGCCAATCCGAGGGAGAAGCTTTCTTT.

The rearrangement links TRBV19 to TRBJ2-1; TRBD2 agrees at 8 bases. CDR1 is LNHDA and CDR2 is SQIVND in the germline V gene (reference sequence). The CDR3 length is 17 residues. J gave up 0 bases and V 10 bases, and 14 bases lay outside the gene matches. This CDR3 is CATGLAGGPRSYNEQFF. The CDR3 region has the DNA TGTGCCACAGGACTAGCCGGGGGGCCCCGCTCCTACAATGAGCAGTTCTTC. The full variable domain, rest sourced from reference TRBV19 and TRBJ2-1, is DGGITQSPKYLFRKEGQNVTLSCEQNLNHDAMYWYRQDPGQGLRLIYYSQIVNDFQKGDIAEGYSVSREKKESFPLTVTSAQKNPTAFYLCATGLAGGPRSYNEQFFGPGTRLTVL.

Worth noting for this clone: Other nucleotide sequences in the sample specify the same CDR3. The chain is built from TRBV7-2 and TRBJ2-7; 8 nucleotides line up with TRBD1. CDR1 is SGHTA and CDR2 is FQGNSA in the germline V gene. This CDR3 comprises 15 residues. Trimming at V came to 0 bases and at J to 4 bases, leaving 5 bases not matched to a gene. DNA of the CDR3: TGTGCCAGCAGCTTAGCGGCAGGGGGCAGTTACGAGCAGTACTTC. Encoded protein: CASSLAAGGSYEQYF.

The chain carries TRBV6-6 and TRBJ2-6, with TRBD2 as a possible D gene (5 bases). This CDR3 has 16 amino acids. Germline V lookup: CDR1 MNHNY, CDR2 SVGAGI (reference sequence). The germline V and J ends were trimmed by 3 bases and 4 bases, with 13 bases remaining between them. CDR3 coding DNA: TGTGCCAGCAGTTATGAGGGTATCACCGGGGCCAACGTCCTGACTTTC. It yields the protein CASSYEGITGANVLTF.

The chain links TRBV5-8 to TRBJ2-1; 8 nucleotides line up with TRBD1. Germline V gene sequence: CDR1 SGHTS, CDR2 YDEGEE. The V and J ends lost 7 bases and 7 bases, in that order; junction bases with no gene match: 13. The CDR3 has 15 amino acids. In DNA, the CDR3 is TGTGCCAGCCCCCAGCTTGGACAGGGTGTGAATGAGCAGTTCTTC. It specifies CASPQLGQGVNEQFF.

The chain recombines TRBV2 with TRBJ1-4; D may be TRBD1 (5 bases). The CDR3 has 16 residues. The V and J ends lost 5 bases and 3 bases respectively, with 16 bases between them. Per germline, CDR1 SNHLY and CDR2 FYNNEI. CDR3 coding DNA: TGTGCCAGCAGTCGGGCGGCCTCGGGGGCTAATGAAAAACTGTTTTTT. Its protein product is CASSRAASGANEKLFF.

The chain is built from TRBV19 and TRBJ1-2, with D tentatively TRBD1 (6 bases). This CDR3 spans 12 amino acids. Germline V gene lookup returns CDR1 LNHDA and CDR2 SQIVND (reference sequence). The V gene lost 7 bases and the J gene lost 8 bases, with 14 bases spanning the gap. DNA of the CDR3: TGTGCCAGTAACGACAGGCTGGGGGGCTACACCTTC. Its translation is CASNDRLGGYTF.